Described below is a single TCR beta chain sequence and its context. The specificity of this receptor is unknown. The junction and the germline gene differ at one end; a read error may be behind it. RNA was extracted with the RNeasy kit and about 0.5 to 1 ug was reverse transcribed using random hexamers. TCR beta CDR3 regions were amplified with the immunoSEQ multiplex PCR assay covering 54 Vbeta and 13 Jbeta segments. Bias from PCR amplification was corrected by using a synthetic template baseline for primer optimization and for computational correction. Per the authors' processing: Only productive sequences were kept, with reads annotated to V, D and J genes according to IMGT and analyzed in immunoSEQ Analyzer. Clonality was calculated as one minus the Shannon entropy normalized by log2 of the number of productive unique sequences. For each patient and control, public and private clones were evaluated among the 100 most prevalent clones. A clone was defined as Susac-specific if it was absent from the healthy and MS cohorts, from about a thousand published viral clones and from other ImmuneACCESS disease sequences. The raw public data were reprocessed by TCRdb itself: fastp quality trimming at Q25, MiXCR clonotype calling, in-frame beta chains only. Identical CDR3 protein sequences are pooled into one entry, listed with their most common genes and DNA. Here the V and J calls rest on TCRdb's processing, not on the authors' analysis. Present in this sample are around 120,000 distinct CDR3 sequences, approximately 93% of which were seen just once. The leading ten clones occupy 0.093% of the sample.

The sample is drawn from a study of CD8 T cells in Susac syndrome (dated by TCRdb to about 2019). The study in broad terms: Repertoire sequencing was used to test whether CD8+ T cell activation and differentiation in Susac syndrome was antigen driven.

High-throughput TCR beta sequencing profiled peripheral blood CD8+ and CD4+ T cells from healthy donors, Susac syndrome patients and multiple sclerosis patients. Treatment-naive patients with stable or active relapsing-remitting disease fulfilling revised McDonald criteria were used as multiple sclerosis controls. CD8+ TEMRA cells were enriched by FACS, while bulk CD8+ and CD4+ T cells were purified by magnetic negative isolation. Blood was collected in EDTA tubes and processed within 24 hours, with PBMCs isolated through density gradient centrifugation. PBMCs intended for TCR sequencing were cryopreserved in liquid nitrogen and were subsequently thawed in a 37 degrees C water bath. A purity of at least 90% was achieved for sorted or isolated CD4+, CD8+ and CD8+ TEMRA cells. The CDR1 and CDR2 encoded by the germline V gene (reference sequence) are DFQATT and SNEGSKA. There are 14 amino acids in the CDR3, from cysteine to phenylalanine inclusive. The retained sequence is limited to the CDR3, 42 bases, with the frame set at the first base.

General study outcomes and caveats: The number of individuals in the TCR sequencing and HLA analysis was acknowledged as relatively small.

The clonotype originates from a human donor with multiple sclerosis. Sequencing was performed on CD4+ T cells from PBMCs. The chain employs TRBV20-1 and TRBJ2-3; TRBD2 matches 7 bases in the middle. The CDR3 region: CSARVSGSTDTQYF. The nucleotide sequence is TGCAGTGCGAGAGTTAGCGGGAGCACAGATACGCAGTATTTT.